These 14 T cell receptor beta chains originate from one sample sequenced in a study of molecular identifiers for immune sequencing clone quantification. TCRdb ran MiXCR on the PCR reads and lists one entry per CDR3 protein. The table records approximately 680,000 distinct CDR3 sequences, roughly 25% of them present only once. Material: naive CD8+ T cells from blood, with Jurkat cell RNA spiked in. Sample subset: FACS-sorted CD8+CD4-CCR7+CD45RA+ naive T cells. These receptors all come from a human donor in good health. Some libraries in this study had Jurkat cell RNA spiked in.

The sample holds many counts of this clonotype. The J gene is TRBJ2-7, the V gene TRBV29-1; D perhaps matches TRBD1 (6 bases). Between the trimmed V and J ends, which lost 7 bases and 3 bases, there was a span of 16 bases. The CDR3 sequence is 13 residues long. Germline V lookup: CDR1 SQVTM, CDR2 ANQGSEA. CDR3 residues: CSALGHTIYEQYF. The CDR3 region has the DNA TGCAGCGCACTGGGACACACCATCTACGAGCAGTACTTC.

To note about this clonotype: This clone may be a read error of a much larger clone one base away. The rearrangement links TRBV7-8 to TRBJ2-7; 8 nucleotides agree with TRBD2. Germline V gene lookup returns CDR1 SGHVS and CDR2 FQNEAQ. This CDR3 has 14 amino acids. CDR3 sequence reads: CASGLAPGGREQYF. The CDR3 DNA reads TGTGCCAGCGGCTTAGCTCCGGGGGGGCGCGAGCAGTACTTC.

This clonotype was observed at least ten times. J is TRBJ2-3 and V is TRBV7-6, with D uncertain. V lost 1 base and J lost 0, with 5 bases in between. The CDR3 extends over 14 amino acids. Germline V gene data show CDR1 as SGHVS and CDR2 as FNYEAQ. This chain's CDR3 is CASSLVQSTDTQYF. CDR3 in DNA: TGTGCCAGCAGCTTAGTACAGAGCACAGATACGCAGTATTTT. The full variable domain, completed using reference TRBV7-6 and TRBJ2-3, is GAGVSQSPRYKVTKRGQDVALRCDPISGHVSLYWYRQALGQGPEFLTYFNYEAQQDKSGLPNDRFSAERPEGSISTLTIQRTEQRDSAMYRCASSLVQSTDTQYFGPGTRLTVL.

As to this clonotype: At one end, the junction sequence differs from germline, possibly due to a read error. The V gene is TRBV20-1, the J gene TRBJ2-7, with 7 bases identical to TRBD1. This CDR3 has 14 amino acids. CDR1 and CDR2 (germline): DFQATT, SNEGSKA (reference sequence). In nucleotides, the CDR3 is TGCAGTGCTAGACAACAGGGGTCGTGGGACGAGCGGTACTTC. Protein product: CSARQQGSWDERYF.

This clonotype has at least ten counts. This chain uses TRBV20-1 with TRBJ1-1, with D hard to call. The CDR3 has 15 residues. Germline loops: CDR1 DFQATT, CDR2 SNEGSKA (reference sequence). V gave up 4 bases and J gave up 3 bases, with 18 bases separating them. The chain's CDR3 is CSAIGLEDLDTEAFF. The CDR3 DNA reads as TGCAGTGCTATCGGGTTGGAAGACTTGGACACTGAAGCTTTCTTT.

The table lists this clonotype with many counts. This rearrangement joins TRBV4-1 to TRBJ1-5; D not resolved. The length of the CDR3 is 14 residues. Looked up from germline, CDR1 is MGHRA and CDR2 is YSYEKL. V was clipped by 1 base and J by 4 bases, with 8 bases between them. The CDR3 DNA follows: TGCGCCAGCAGCCAAGTTGTAGAGAATCAGCCCCAGCATTTT. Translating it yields CASSQVVENQPQHF.

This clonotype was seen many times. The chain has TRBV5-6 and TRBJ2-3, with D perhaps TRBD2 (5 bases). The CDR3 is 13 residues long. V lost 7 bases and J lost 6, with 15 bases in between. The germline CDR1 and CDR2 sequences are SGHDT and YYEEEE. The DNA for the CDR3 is TGTGCCAGCGTCTGGCGGGTAACCGATACGCAGTATTTT. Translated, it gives CASVWRVTDTQYF.

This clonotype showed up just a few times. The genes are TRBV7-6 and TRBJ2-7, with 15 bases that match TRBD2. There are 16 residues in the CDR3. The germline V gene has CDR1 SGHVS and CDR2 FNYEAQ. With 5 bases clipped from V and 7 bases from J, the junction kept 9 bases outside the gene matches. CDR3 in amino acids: CASSPPGTSGRYEQYF. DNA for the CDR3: TGTGCCAGCAGCCCACCCGGGACTAGCGGGAGGTATGAGCAGTACTTC. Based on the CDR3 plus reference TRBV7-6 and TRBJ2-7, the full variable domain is GAGVSQSPRYKVTKRGQDVALRCDPISGHVSLYWYRQALGQGPEFLTYFNYEAQQDKSGLPNDRFSAERPEGSISTLTIQRTEQRDSAMYRCASSPPGTSGRYEQYFGPGTRLTVT.

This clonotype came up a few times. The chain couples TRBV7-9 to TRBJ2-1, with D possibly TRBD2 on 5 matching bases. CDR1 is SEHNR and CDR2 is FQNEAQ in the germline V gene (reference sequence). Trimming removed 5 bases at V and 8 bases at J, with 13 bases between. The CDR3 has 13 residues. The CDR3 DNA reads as TGTGCCAGCAGCCCCGGACTTGGGGATGAGCAGTTCTTC. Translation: CASSPGLGDEQFF.

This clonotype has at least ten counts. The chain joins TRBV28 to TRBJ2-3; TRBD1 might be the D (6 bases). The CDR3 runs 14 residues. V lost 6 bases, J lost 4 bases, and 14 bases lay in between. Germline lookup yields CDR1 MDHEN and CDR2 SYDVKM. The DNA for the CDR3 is TGTGCCAGCAGGGCCAGGGGACCGGCAGATACGCAGTATTTT. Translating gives CASRARGPADTQYF.

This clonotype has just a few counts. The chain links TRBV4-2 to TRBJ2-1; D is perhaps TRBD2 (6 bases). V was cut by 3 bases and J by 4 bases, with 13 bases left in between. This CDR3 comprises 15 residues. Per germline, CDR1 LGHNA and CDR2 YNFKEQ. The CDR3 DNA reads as TGTGCCAGCAGCCAGTTTTCGGGAGCGTACAATGAGCAGTTCTTC. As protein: CASSQFSGAYNEQFF.

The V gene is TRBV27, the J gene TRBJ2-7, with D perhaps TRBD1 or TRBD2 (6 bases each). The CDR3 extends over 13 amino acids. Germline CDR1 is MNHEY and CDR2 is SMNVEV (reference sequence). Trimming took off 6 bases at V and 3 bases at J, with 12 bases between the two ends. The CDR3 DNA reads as TGTGCCAGCAGGAGGGGGACTGACTACGAGCAGTACTTC. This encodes CASRRGTDYEQYF.

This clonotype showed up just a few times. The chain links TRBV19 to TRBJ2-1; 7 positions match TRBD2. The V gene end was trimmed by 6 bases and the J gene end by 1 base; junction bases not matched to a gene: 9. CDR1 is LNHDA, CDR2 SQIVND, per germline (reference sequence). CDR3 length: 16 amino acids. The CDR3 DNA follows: TGTGCCAGTAGCAACTCGGGGGGAGGATCCTACAATGAGCAGTTCTTC. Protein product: CASSNSGGGSYNEQFF.

CDR3 in DNA: TGTGCCAGCAGTTTAATTCAGGGCACCACCGGGGAGCTGTTTTTT. It translates to CASSLIQGTTGELFF. The rearrangement uses TRBV12-3 or TRBV12-4 and TRBJ2-2, with D maybe TRBD1 (5 bases). This CDR3 has 15 residues. Trimming removed 2 bases from V and 4 bases from J, with 11 bases in between.